Shown below are 11 T cell receptor beta chains from a single sample sequenced in a study of beta chain features in type 1 diabetes. The entirety of the isolated RNA underwent reverse transcription, so expressed TCRB transcripts were sequenced. Libraries were prepared by immunoSEQ multiplex PCR; TCRdb keeps only in-frame clonotypes and omits some of them. The sample shows some 330,000 clones, approximately 9.9% of them seen only once. The sequencing input was naive CD4+ T cells from blood. These receptors were obtained from a woman aged 25 to 39 in good health.

The chain links TRBV30 to TRBJ2-7; 7 nucleotides align to TRBD1. Germline lookup yields CDR1 GTSNPN and CDR2 SVGIG (reference sequence). Unmatched junction bases numbered 21, after V lost 8 bases and J lost 5 bases. This CDR3 has 16 amino acids. In DNA, the CDR3 is TGTGCCGGAAGACAGGGTGCAACGGCCCCGGCCCACGAGCAGTACTTC. Translated, it gives CAGRQGATAPAHEQYF.

The chain couples TRBV7-3 to TRBJ2-3, with 10 bases lining up with TRBD2. The CDR3 length is 16 residues. The V gene end was trimmed by 5 bases and the J gene end by 2 bases; junction bases not matched to a gene: 7. Germline V gene sequence: CDR1 SGHTA, CDR2 FQGTGA. The CDR3 DNA reads TGTGCCAGCAGCCTGCGACTAGCGGGTAACACAGATACGCAGTATTTT. Translating gives CASSLRLAGNTDTQYF.

This clone has only a few counts. The chain has TRBV7-3 and TRBJ2-5; a weak D match, TRBD2 (5 bases). The V end lost 5 bases, the J end lost 0 bases, and 10 bases lay between the germline ends. The germline gives CDR1 SGHTA, CDR2 FQGTGA. The CDR3 contains 14 residues. The CDR3 spells CASSISGDQETQYF. For the CDR3, the DNA is TGTGCCAGCAGCATCAGCGGAGACCAAGAGACCCAGTACTTC.

A few counts support this clone. The J gene is TRBJ1-5, the V gene TRBV2; 7 nucleotides match TRBD1. Germline lookup yields CDR1 SNHLY and CDR2 FYNNEI. The V segment lost 7 bases and the J segment 5 bases; nucleotides outside the gene matches: 5. The CDR3 totals 13 residues. The CDR3 loop reads CASTGGLYQPQHF. Written as DNA, the CDR3 is TGTGCCAGCACAGGGGGGCTTTATCAGCCCCAGCATTTT.

This chain links TRBV5-1 with TRBJ2-2, with 7 bases aligning to TRBD1. This CDR3 region has 15 residues. Trimming removed 2 bases from V and 6 bases from J; junction bases left unmatched: 7. Germline-derived CDR1 and CDR2 are SGHRS and YFSETQ. The CDR3 sequence is CASSFGPQGSGELFF. CDR3 bases: TGCGCCAGCAGCTTCGGGCCACAGGGGTCCGGGGAGCTGTTTTTT.

There are a few counts of this clone. The chain employs TRBV29-1 and TRBJ1-1; D gene uncertain. V was trimmed by 6 bases and J by 4 bases, leaving 15 bases between them. This CDR3 has 13 amino acids. Germline CDR1 and CDR2: SQVTM and ANQGSEA. The DNA of the CDR3 is TGCAGCGTCTCGGCGGGATCGGGCACTGAAGCTTTCTTT. Translated: CSVSAGSGTEAFF. Full variable domain (rest looked up from reference TRBV29-1 and TRBJ1-1): SAVISQKPSRDICQRGTSLTIQCQVDSQVTMMFWYRQQPGQSLTLIATANQGSEATYESGFVIDKFPISRPNLTFSTLTVSNMSPEDSSIYLCSVSAGSGTEAFFGQGTRLTVV.

This clone was observed a few times. The CDR3 loop is CASSRTGGREKLFF. CDR3 nucleotide sequence: TGTGCCAGCAGCCGAACCGGTGGGAGGGAAAAACTGTTTTTT. This chain joins TRBV11-2 and TRBJ1-4; D remains unclear. The CDR3 is 14 amino acids. Trimming cost V 5 bases and J 8 bases, with 15 bases left between them. From germline, CDR1 is SGHAT and CDR2 FQNNGV.

This chain links TRBV5-4 with TRBJ2-7; 7 bases align to TRBD2. Germline lookup yields CDR1 SGHNT and CDR2 YYREEE (reference sequence). This CDR3 is built from 15 residues. Losses at the gene ends were 1 base for V and 3 bases for J; bases not matched to a gene: 7. CDR3 nucleotide sequence: TGTGCCAGCAGCTTGTTCGCGGGAGATTACTACGAGCAGTACTTC. Translation gives CASSLFAGDYYEQYF. Full variable domain (outside the CDR3, taken from reference TRBV5-4 and TRBJ2-7): ETGVTQSPTHLIKTRGQQVTLRCSSQSGHNTVSWYQQALGQGPQFIFQYYREEENGRGNFPPRFSGLQFPNYSSELNVNALELDDSALYLCASSLFAGDYYEQYFGPGTRLTVT.

The CDR3 loop is CASSPTGTGPPYGYTF. In nucleotides, the CDR3 is TGTGCCAGTAGTCCCACGGGGACAGGGCCCCCCTATGGCTACACCTTC. This chain joins TRBV19 and TRBJ1-2, with 9 bases aligning to TRBD1. The germline V gene has CDR1 LNHDA and CDR2 SQIVND (reference sequence). There are 16 residues in the CDR3. V trimming: 5 bases; J trimming: 4 bases; junction bases outside the gene matches: 11.

J is TRBJ2-1 and V is TRBV28; the D gene is possibly TRBD2 (6 bases). Per germline, CDR1 MDHEN and CDR2 SYDVKM. V was trimmed by 4 bases and J by 4 bases, leaving 17 bases between them. The CDR3 spans 16 residues. In DNA form, the CDR3 reads TGTGCCAGCAGTTCACCGGAGGCTAGCGAATACAATGAGCAGTTCTTC. Its protein product is CASSSPEASEYNEQFF. The full variable domain, its missing parts supplied by reference TRBV28 and TRBJ2-1, is DVKVTQSSRYLVKRTGEKVFLECVQDMDHENMFWYRQDPGLGLRLIYFSYDVKMKEKGDIPEGYSVSREKKERFSLILESASTNQTSMYLCASSSPEASEYNEQFFGPGTRLTVL.

This chain uses TRBV2 with TRBJ1-2; D is unclear. This CDR3 has 12 residues. V lost 7 bases to trimming and J lost 1 base, with 7 bases between them. Germline CDR1 SNHLY, CDR2 FYNNEI. Here the CDR3 DNA reads TGTGCCAGCACCGGGATTAACTATGGCTACACCTTC. Translated, it gives CASTGINYGYTF.